The sequence of this TCR beta chain was determined in a study of blood T cell repertoires in COVID-19 (dated by TCRdb to 2018 to 2021). A note on the overall study: Samples covering the acute and convalescent phases of COVID-19 were provided by collaborators in the United States, Italy and Spain. The prospective study material was composed of cDNA or gDNA derived from T cells, B-cell-depleted T cells, or PBMCs. Deeply sampled blood TCRbeta repertoires from subjects exposed to, actively infected with, or recovered from COVID-19 were included in the dataset. The repertoires were released in a freely available public database intended as a resource for research on the immune response to SARS-CoV-2. The samples were drawn from the first 160 participants of the ongoing ImmuneRACE study and from over 950 subjects provided by 6 global collaborators. Nearly every sample came with metadata listing a de-identified subject ID, COVID-19 status, age in years and sex. Where available, HLA class I and class II types were taken from metadata supplied by the sample provider and were not determined by assay-based typing.

One collaborating source in Seattle enrolled patients during active infection and followed them longitudinally through the course of disease. The collaborating institutions used their own protocols to collect whole blood in K2EDTA tubes. Collaborator samples were shipped for TCRbeta analysis as frozen whole blood, isolated PBMCs, or DNA extracted from either sample type. From the germline V gene (reference sequence), CDR1 is LNHDA and CDR2 is SQIVND. The trim is 6 bases for V and 5 bases for J, with a gap of 19 bases between the germline ends. From the cysteine up to the phenylalanine, the CDR3 has a length of 15 residues. The kept DNA is CDR3 alone, 45 bases in frame from the first base. Results and caveats for the whole study, not just this receptor: The quantity of clinical and demographic metadata differed by source and by participant and was supplied without curation.

TCRbeta CDR3 regions were amplified from genomic DNA using the immunoSEQ Assay, a bias-controlled multiplex PCR. Per the source publication's procedure: Within the assay, amplification of reference gene primers was used to estimate how many nucleated cells each sample contained. To quantify the absolute abundance of each unique TCRbeta CDR3 rearrangement, sequence reads were collapsed and filtered. Productive Simpson clonality was computed per sample as the square root of Simpson's diversity index over productive rearrangements. TCRdb stores this immuneACCESS table with in-frame sequences only. Part of the clones is absent; in the studies checked, under half of the shortfall reflects unresolved V genes, and no reason is known for the rest. The V and J calls and clone size were taken over from that table, and D and trimming were inferred from the DNA. Present in this sample are around 200,000 clones, around 85% of which were seen just once. Jointly, the top ten make up 18% of the sample.

To note about this clone: Which antigen it targets is not known. No qualities accompany the bases; no much larger clone lies one base away.

The receptor's source is a person between 70 and 80 years old with COVID-19, enrolled during active disease. The chain is assembled from TRBV19 and TRBJ1-1; the D segment could be TRBD1, given 6 matching bases. The sequencing sample was made of peripheral blood. The DNA sequence follows: TGTGCCAGTAGATTAGGTCCTGGGCAGGGGACTGAAGCTTTCTTT. Its protein reads: CASRLGPGQGTEAFF. With the portions outside the CDR3 filled from the reference TRBV19 and TRBJ1-1 genes, the complete variable region becomes DGGITQSPKYLFRKEGQNVTLSCEQNLNHDAMYWYRQDPGQGLRLIYYSQIVNDFQKGDIAEGYSVSREKKESFPLTVTSAQKNPTAFYLCASRLGPGQGTEAFFGQGTRLTVV.